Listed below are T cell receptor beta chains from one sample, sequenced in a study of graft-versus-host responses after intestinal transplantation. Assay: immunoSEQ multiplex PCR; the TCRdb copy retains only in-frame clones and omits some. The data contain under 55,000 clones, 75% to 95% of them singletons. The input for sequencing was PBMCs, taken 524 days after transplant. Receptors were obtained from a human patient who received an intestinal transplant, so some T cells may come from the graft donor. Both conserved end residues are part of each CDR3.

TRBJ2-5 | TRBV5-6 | CASSLSFGPAGTQYF
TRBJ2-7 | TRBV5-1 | CASSPRTGGQGEQYF
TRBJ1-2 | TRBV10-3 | CAISESGNNYGYTF
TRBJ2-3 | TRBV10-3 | CAIRGERTDTQYF
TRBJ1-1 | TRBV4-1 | CASSQVTGRWTEAFF
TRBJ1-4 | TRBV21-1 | CASHNGAKLFF
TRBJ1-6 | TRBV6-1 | CASQGPTRGSPLHF
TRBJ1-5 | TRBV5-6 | CASSSGQGFLQPQHF
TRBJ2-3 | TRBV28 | CASSFTGSTDTQYF
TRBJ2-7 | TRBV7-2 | CASSTGLAGFTYEQYF